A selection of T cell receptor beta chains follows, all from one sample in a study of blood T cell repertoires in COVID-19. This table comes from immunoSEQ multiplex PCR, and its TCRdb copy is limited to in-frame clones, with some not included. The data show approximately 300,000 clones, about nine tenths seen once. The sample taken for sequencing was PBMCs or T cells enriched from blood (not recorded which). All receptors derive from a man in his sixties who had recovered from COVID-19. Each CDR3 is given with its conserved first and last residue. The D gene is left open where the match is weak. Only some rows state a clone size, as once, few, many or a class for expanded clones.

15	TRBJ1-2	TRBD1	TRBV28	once	TGTGCCAGCAGAGAACCGGGACAGGGGGAGCATGGCTACACCTTC	CASREPGQGEHGYTF
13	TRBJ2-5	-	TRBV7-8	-	TGTGCCAGCAGCTCCCCCCCCCGGGAGACCCAGTACTTC	CASSSPPRETQYF
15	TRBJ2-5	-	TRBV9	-	TGTGCCAGCAGCGTAGTTGGCGGGTTACAAGAGACCCAGTACTTC	CASSVVGGLQETQYF
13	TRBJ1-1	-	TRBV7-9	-	TGTGCCAGCAGCCCCACAGGGTTAGCTGAAGCTTTCTTT	CASSPTGLAEAFF
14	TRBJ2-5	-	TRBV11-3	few	TGTGCCAGCAGCCTCCGAGGCCCCCAAGAGACCCAGTACTTC	CASSLRGPQETQYF
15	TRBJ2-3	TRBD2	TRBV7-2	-	TGTGCCAGCAGCTTAACTAGCGTGAGCACAGATACGCAGTATTTT	CASSLTSVSTDTQYF
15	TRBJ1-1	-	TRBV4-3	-	TGCGCCAGCAGCCAAGATAGCCACATGAACACTGAAGCTTTCTTT	CASSQDSHMNTEAFF
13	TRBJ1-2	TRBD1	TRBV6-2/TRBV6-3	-	TGTGCCAGCAGTTACGAGACAGGGCATGGCTACACCTTC	CASSYETGHGYTF
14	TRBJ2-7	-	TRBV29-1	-	TGCAGCGTTGATCGGGGAGAAAATACGGGGGAGCAGTACTTC	CSVDRGENTGEQYF
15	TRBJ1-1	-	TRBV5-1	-	TGCGCCAGCGGGCCTCAGGGGATGGGGCGCACTGAAGCTTTCTTT	CASGPQGMGRTEAFF
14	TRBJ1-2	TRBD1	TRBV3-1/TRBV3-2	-	TGTGCCAGCAGCCAGGAGGGACAGGTCTACGGCTACACCTTC	CASSQEGQVYGYTF
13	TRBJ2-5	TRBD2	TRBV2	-	TGTGCCACCGCGGGAGGGAGCCAAGAGACCCAGTACTTC	CATAGGSQETQYF
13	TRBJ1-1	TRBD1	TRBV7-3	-	TGTGCCAGCGCCGACAGGGCGAACACTGAAGCTTTCTTT	CASADRANTEAFF
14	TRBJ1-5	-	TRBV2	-	TGTGCCAGCAGTCCTACAGGACGCAATCAGCCCCAGCATTTT	CASSPTGRNQPQHF
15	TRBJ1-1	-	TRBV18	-	TGTGCCAGCTCACCAATGAGACAGGCAAACACTGAAGCTTTCTTT	CASSPMRQANTEAFF
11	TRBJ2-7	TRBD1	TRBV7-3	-	TGTGCCAGCAGCACAGGGGGCGAGCAGTACTTC	CASSTGGEQYF
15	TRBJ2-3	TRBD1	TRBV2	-	TGTGCCAGCAGTCAAGAGGGGGCAGGCACAGATACGCAGTATTTT	CASSQEGAGTDTQYF